The 17 T cell receptor beta chains below come from one sample, sequenced in a study of blood T cell repertoires in COVID-19. Assay: immunoSEQ multiplex PCR; the TCRdb copy retains only in-frame clones and omits some. The sample consists of tens of thousands of clones, about four fifths of them appearing once. Source material: peripheral blood. The receptor set was obtained from a man aged 45-60 years with acute or convalescent COVID-19.

The genes are TRBV5-4 and TRBJ2-7, with 8 bases matching TRBD2. The J segment lost 5 bases and the V segment lost 0 bases, leaving 10 bases of the junction unmatched. Germline V CDR1 and CDR2: SGHNT, YYREEE (reference sequence). The CDR3 spans 16 residues. The DNA of the CDR3 is TGTGCCAGCAGCTTGGCGGTGGGGGCGGGAGGTCACGAGCAGTACTTC. Encoded protein: CASSLAVGAGGHEQYF.

The gene calls are TRBV3-1 (or the pseudogene TRBV3-2) and TRBJ2-2; a possible D gene is TRBD1 (5 bases). The V and J ends lost 4 bases and 2 bases respectively, with 8 bases between them. This CDR3 is built from 14 residues. Germline V gene lookup returns CDR1 LGHDT and CDR2 YNNKEL (reference sequence). The CDR3 loop reads CASSLGANTGELFF. The CDR3 DNA is TGTGCCAGCAGCCTTGGGGCTAACACCGGGGAGCTGTTTTTT.

This rearrangement joins TRBV7-9 to TRBJ1-5, with TRBD1 matching 7 bases. CDR1 is SEHNR and CDR2 is FQNEAQ in the germline V gene (reference sequence). The CDR3 is made up of 15 amino acids. Trimming at V came to 1 base and at J to 4 bases, leaving 4 bases not matched to a gene. The CDR3 here is CASSLEGGLNQPQHF. CDR3 nucleotide sequence: TGTGCCAGCAGCTTAGAAGGGGGCCTGAATCAGCCCCAGCATTTT.

The chain links TRBV11-2 to TRBJ2-2; 8 nucleotides match TRBD1. Germline-derived CDR1 and CDR2 are SGHAT and FQNNGV. After removal of 5 bases from V and 6 bases from J, the junction contained 11 bases not matched to a gene. This CDR3 region has 16 residues. CDR3 in amino acids: CASSIQGQAWAGELFF. In DNA form, the CDR3 reads TGTGCCAGCAGCATCCAGGGACAGGCTTGGGCCGGGGAGCTGTTTTTT.

This clone occurred once. The gene calls are TRBV6-2 or TRBV6-3 and TRBJ2-2, with 10 bases fitting TRBD2. Germline V gives CDR1 MNHEY, CDR2 SVGEGT. J gave up 2 bases and V 5 bases, and 17 bases lay outside the gene matches. This CDR3 region has 20 residues. The CDR3 region is CASSPRPAGAGGPNTGELFF. The CDR3 DNA follows: TGTGCCAGCAGTCCCCGGCCCGCGGGAGCGGGGGGGCCTAACACCGGGGAGCTGTTTTTT.

V is TRBV3-1 (or the pseudogene TRBV3-2) and J is TRBJ1-2, with 7 bases that match TRBD1. Germline CDR1 reads LGHDT; CDR2 reads YNNKEL (reference sequence). The CDR3 totals 16 residues. The J segment lost 5 bases and the V segment lost 0 bases, leaving 9 bases of the junction unmatched. CDR3 sequence (DNA): TGTGCCAGCAGCCAAGAGAAGAGGACAGGCTCGTATGGCTACACCTTC. It is translated as CASSQEKRTGSYGYTF.

This chain joins TRBV15 and TRBJ2-1; weak D call: TRBD2 (6 bases). Trimming stripped 0 bases from V and 2 bases from J, with 11 bases between. Germline loops: CDR1 LNHNV, CDR2 YYDKDF (reference sequence). This CDR3 contains 16 residues. CDR3 residues: CATSRDVGLPYNEQFF. The CDR3 nucleotides are TGTGCCACCAGCAGAGATGTAGGACTACCCTACAATGAGCAGTTCTTC.

The chain couples TRBV4-2 to TRBJ1-3; possible D gene TRBD1, 5 bases. This CDR3 comprises 15 residues. CDR1 LGHNA and CDR2 YNFKEQ come from the germline V gene. V lost 0 bases, J lost 8 bases, and 14 bases lay in between. In DNA form, the CDR3 reads TGTGCCAGCAGCCAAGATCACAGGTCTGGGGACACCATATATTTT. Translating gives CASSQDHRSGDTIYF.

This chain connects TRBV7-8 to TRBJ1-1; no definite D call. CDR1 and CDR2 (germline): SGHVS, FQNEAQ. V was cut by 2 bases and J by 5 bases, with 9 bases left in between. This CDR3 spans 13 amino acids. In DNA form, the CDR3 reads TGTGCCAGCAGCTTATACTCCGAAACTGAAGCTTTCTTT. It translates to CASSLYSETEAFF.

CDR3 DNA: TGCGCCAGCAGCTTGGAGGCGACAGGGGACAATACCCCTCAGCCCCAGCATTTT. This codes for CASSLEATGDNTPQPQHF. The chain combines TRBV5-1 with TRBJ1-5, with 8 bases that match TRBD1. Germline CDR1 and CDR2: SGHRS and YFSETQ. The CDR3 covers 18 residues. Trimming at V came to 0 bases and at J to 6 bases, leaving 14 bases not matched to a gene.

This chain links TRBV6-2 or TRBV6-3 with TRBJ1-5, with 7 nucleotides matching TRBD1. The CDR3 length is 14 residues. From germline, CDR1 is MNHEY and CDR2 SVGEGT. V dropped 6 bases and J dropped 5; count of bases not matched to a gene: 7. The CDR3 spells CASSPRGADQPQHF. DNA of the CDR3: TGTGCCAGCAGCCCCAGGGGGGCGGATCAGCCCCAGCATTTT.

The chain is built from TRBV19 and TRBJ1-3; no firm D call. This CDR3 contains 18 residues. CDR1 and CDR2 (germline): LNHDA, SQIVND (reference sequence). V dropped 3 bases and J dropped 0 bases, with 18 bases sitting between them. CDR3 nucleotides: TGTGCCAGTAGTATCAGATCCCGACCGACTCTCTCTGGAAACACCATATATTTT. Translated: CASSIRSRPTLSGNTIYF. Full variable domain (rest looked up from reference TRBV19 and TRBJ1-3): DGGITQSPKYLFRKEGQNVTLSCEQNLNHDAMYWYRQDPGQGLRLIYYSQIVNDFQKGDIAEGYSVSREKKESFPLTVTSAQKNPTAFYLCASSIRSRPTLSGNTIYFGEGSWLTVV.

The V and J genes are TRBV5-1 and TRBJ2-1; D gene unclear. Deletions cut 6 bases from V and 0 bases from J, with 10 bases between. Germline lookup yields CDR1 SGHRS and CDR2 YFSETQ. This CDR3 region has 14 residues. The CDR3 region is CASTDDFSYNEQFF. The CDR3 DNA follows: TGCGCCAGCACCGATGACTTCTCCTACAATGAGCAGTTCTTC.

This clone has a single count. CDR3: CASSSARTEQETQYF. CDR3 sequence (DNA): TGTGCCAGCAGTTCTGCCAGGACAGAACAAGAGACCCAGTACTTC. The V and J genes are TRBV7-6 and TRBJ2-5, with a tentative D call TRBD1 (6 bases). The CDR3 is 15 residues long. V was trimmed by 6 bases and J by 2 bases, leaving 16 bases between them. Germline assignment: CDR1 SGHVS and CDR2 FNYEAQ.

The chain joins TRBV5-1 to TRBJ1-2, with D maybe TRBD1 (5 bases). Trimming pared 0 bases from V and 5 bases from J, leaving 11 bases between. Germline-derived CDR1 and CDR2 are SGHRS and YFSETQ. This CDR3 has 14 residues. CDR3 loop: CASSLAGLEYGYTF. The CDR3 DNA is TGCGCCAGCAGCTTGGCGGGACTTGAGTATGGCTACACCTTC.

The gene calls are TRBV5-1 and TRBJ1-4; tentative D call: TRBD1 (6 bases). V lost 3 bases and J lost 5, with 17 bases in between. The CDR3 length is 16 residues. Germline assignment: CDR1 SGHRS and CDR2 YFSETQ. The CDR3 reads CASSYGQPPVNEKLFF. CDR3 bases: TGCGCCAGCAGCTATGGACAGCCCCCAGTCAATGAAAAACTGTTTTTT.

V gene TRBV30 combines with J gene TRBJ1-4; maybe TRBD1 (5 bases). This CDR3 spans 13 amino acids. In germline, CDR1 is GTSNPN, CDR2 SVGIG (reference sequence). Trimming took 0 bases from V and 11 from J, leaving 13 bases between them. The CDR3 nucleotides read TGTGCCTGGAGTGTAGGTTACGGGGGGAAACTGTTTTTT. This encodes CAWSVGYGGKLFF.